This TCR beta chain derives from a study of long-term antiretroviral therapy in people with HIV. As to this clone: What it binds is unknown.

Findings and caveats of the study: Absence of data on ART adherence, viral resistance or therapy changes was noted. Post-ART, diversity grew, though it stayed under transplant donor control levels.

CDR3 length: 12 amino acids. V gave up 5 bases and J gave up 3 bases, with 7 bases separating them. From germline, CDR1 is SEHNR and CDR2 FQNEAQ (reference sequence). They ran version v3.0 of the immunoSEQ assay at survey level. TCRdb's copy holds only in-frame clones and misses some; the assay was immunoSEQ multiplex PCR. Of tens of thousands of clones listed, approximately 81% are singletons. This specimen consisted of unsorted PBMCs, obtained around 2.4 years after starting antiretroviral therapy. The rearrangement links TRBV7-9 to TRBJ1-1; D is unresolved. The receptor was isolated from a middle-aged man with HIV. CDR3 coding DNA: TGTGCCAGCAGCCCCGACGACACTGAAGCTTTCTTT. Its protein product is CASSPDDTEAFF.